This record covers a single T cell receptor beta chain. The data belong to a study of blood T cell repertoires in COVID-19. Study-wide background: The United States, Italy and Spain supplied acute and convalescent COVID-19 samples. Nucleic acid was either cDNA or gDNA, and it came from T cells, B-cell-depleted T cells, or PBMCs.

Methods used by the authors: Cell counts per sample came from amplifying reference gene primers. Clones were sequenced by immunoSEQ multiplex PCR, and TCRdb holds only the in-frame ones, with some missing. D and trimming were read from the DNA, whereas the V and J calls and clone size are those reported in that table. The data contain some 160,000 clones, around 89% of them seen just once; the ten biggest clones take up 2.5% to 3%. The CDR3 consists of 15 residues. Sequenced input: peripheral blood. This sequence was found in a man between 60 and 70 years old with acute or convalescent COVID-19. This chain connects TRBV21-1 to TRBJ1-1; TRBD1, the D gene given by the table, was not confirmed from the DNA. TRBV21-1 is a documented pseudogene. CDR3 region: CASSKGTHRNTEAFF. CDR3 DNA: TGTGCCAGCAGCAAAGGTACCCACAGGAACACTGAAGCTTTCTTT.